This T cell receptor beta chain was captured by sequencing in a study of blood T cell repertoires in COVID-19. Study-wide background: The United States, Italy and Spain supplied acute and convalescent COVID-19 samples. PBMCs, B-cell-depleted T cells, or T cells provided the cDNA or gDNA that made up the material.

The germline V gene has CDR1 MGHRA and CDR2 YSYEKL. The CDR3 length is 18 residues. V was clipped by 0 bases and J by 1 base; unmatched bases: 2. Per the authors' pipeline: Reference gene primer amplification yielded estimated nucleated cell counts. Clones were read by immunoSEQ multiplex PCR, and TCRdb kept only the in-frame ones, dropping some. V and J calls plus clone size are reproduced from that table; the DNA served to infer D and trimming. The sample contains 40,000 to 45,000 clones, around 82% of which appear only once. The specimen sequenced was peripheral blood. The gene calls are TRBV4-1 and TRBJ2-3; 15 bases fit TRBD2. The source of this sequence is an elderly man with acute or convalescent COVID-19. The CDR3 nucleotides read TGCGCCAGCAGCCAAGAATGGACTAGCGGGGGGGGCACAGATACGCAGTATTTT. It specifies CASSQEWTSGGGTDTQYF.